The entry below gives a single T cell receptor beta chain sequence along with its context. The protocol was immunoSEQ multiplex PCR, while the TCRdb copy is restricted to in-frame clones and leaves out a portion. The sample consists of approximately 200,000 clones, 87% of them appearing once. The data were obtained in a study of blood T cell repertoires in COVID-19. Looking at the study overall: Acute and convalescent COVID-19 samples came from the United States, Italy and Spain. T cells, B-cell-depleted T cells, or PBMCs provided the cDNA or gDNA that served as material.

Cohort assignment relied on participant-reported clinical history. Trimming removed 6 bases at V and 0 bases at J, with 14 bases between. This CDR3 region has 15 residues. Per the germline V gene, CDR1 is SNHLY and CDR2 is FYNNEI. What was sequenced was PBMCs or T cells enriched from blood (not recorded which). This receptor was identified in a woman aged 25 to 45 who had recovered from COVID-19. The chain recombines TRBV2 with TRBJ1-1, with no clear D. This chain's CDR3 is CASSQEGILNTEAFF. As DNA, the CDR3 is TGTGCCAGCAGCCAAGAGGGTATCTTGAACACTGAAGCTTTCTTT.